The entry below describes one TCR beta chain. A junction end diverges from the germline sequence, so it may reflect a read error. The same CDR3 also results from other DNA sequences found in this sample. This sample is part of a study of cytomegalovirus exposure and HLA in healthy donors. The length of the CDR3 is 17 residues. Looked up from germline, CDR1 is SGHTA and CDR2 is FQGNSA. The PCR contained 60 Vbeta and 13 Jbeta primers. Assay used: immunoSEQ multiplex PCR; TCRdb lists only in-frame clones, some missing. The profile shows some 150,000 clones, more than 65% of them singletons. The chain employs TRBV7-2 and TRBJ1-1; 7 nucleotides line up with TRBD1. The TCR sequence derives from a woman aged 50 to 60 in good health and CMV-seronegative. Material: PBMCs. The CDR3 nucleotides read TGTGCCAGCAGCCCAAGGACAGGAGAACCTAAGAACACTGAAGCCTTCTTT. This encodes CASSPRTGEPKNTEAFF.